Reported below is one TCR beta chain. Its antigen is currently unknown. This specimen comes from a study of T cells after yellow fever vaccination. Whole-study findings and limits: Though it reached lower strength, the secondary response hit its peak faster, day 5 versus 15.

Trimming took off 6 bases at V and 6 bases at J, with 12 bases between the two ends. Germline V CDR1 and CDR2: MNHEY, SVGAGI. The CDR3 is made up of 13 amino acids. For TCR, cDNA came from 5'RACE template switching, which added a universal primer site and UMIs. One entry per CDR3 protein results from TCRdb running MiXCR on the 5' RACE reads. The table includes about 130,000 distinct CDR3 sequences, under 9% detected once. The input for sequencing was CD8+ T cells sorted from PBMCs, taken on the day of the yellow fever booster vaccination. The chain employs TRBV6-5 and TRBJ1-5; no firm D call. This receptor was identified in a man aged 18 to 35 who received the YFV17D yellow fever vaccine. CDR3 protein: CASSPSEGQPQHF. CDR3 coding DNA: TGTGCCAGCAGCCCCAGTGAGGGTCAGCCCCAGCATTTT.